The present entry profiles one TCR beta chain with its context. The antigen is undetermined. Time point described: week 5, during vaccination. Alongside topical imiquimod, each dose of vaccine comprised 300 ug of mutant IDH1 20-mer peptide. The record originates from a study of a mutant IDH1 vaccine in newly diagnosed glioma. On the study more broadly: Treated patients had a mean age of about 40 years and a sex split that was about 62% male and roughly 38% female. Most patients had radiochemotherapy with temozolomide before enrollment; others had one alone. Whole-study results and caveats: Any relationship between pseudoprogression and changes in top peripheral T cell clonotypes seemed absent. There were vaccine-induced immune responses in about 92% of the patients.

V lost 4 bases to trimming and J lost 0 bases, with 13 bases between them. CDR3 length: 15 amino acids. The germline V gene has CDR1 MGHRA and CDR2 YSYEKL. Clones were read by immunoSEQ multiplex PCR, and TCRdb kept only the in-frame ones, dropping some. In the table there are around 38,000 clones, around 85% of which are singletons. The clonotype originates from a man between 25 and 39 years old with glioma. This sequence joins TRBV4-1 and TRBJ2-7; TRBD1 might be the D (6 bases). The sequencing here drew on PBMCs, taken from a glioma patient whose treatment included an IDH1 peptide vaccine. CDR3: CASSLRQAASYEQYF. The CDR3 bases are TGCGCCAGCAGCCTACGACAGGCGGCCTCCTACGAGCAGTACTTC.